This entry lists 29 T cell receptor beta chains sequenced from one sample in a study of T cells in Graves' hyperthyroidism and ophthalmopathy. TCR beta CDR3 region amplification was performed from RNA transcripts. The primer set for the first-round RT-PCR of the TCR CDR3 was HTBI. Via MiXCR, TCRdb re-called the multiplex PCR reads, giving one row per CDR3 protein. The table lists nearly 600,000 distinct CDR3 sequences, approximately 15% of them singletons. Material for sequencing was blood. These receptor sequences come from a woman between 18 and 30 years old with Graves' ophthalmopathy.

The chain joins TRBV5-6 to TRBJ2-6; a possible D gene is TRBD1 (6 bases). Trimming removed 2 bases from V and 11 bases from J, with 11 bases in between. The length of the CDR3 is 13 residues. Per germline, CDR1 SGHDT and CDR2 YYEEEE. CDR3 bases: TGTGCCAGCAGCTTTGGACAGCTCCACGTCCTGACTTTC. This sequence encodes CASSFGQLHVLTF.

This clonotype was recorded many times. The rearrangement joins TRBV28 to TRBJ1-1; no firm D call. The germline V gene encodes CDR1 MDHEN and CDR2 SYDVKM. Trimming shortened V by 2 bases and J by 0 bases, and 10 bases separated the two germline ends. The CDR3 has 15 amino acids. This CDR3 reads CASSLLGNMNTEAFF. CDR3 nucleotides: TGTGCCAGCAGTTTACTTGGAAACATGAACACTGAAGCTTTCTTT.

The chain joins TRBV7-6 to TRBJ2-7, with 10 bases fitting TRBD1. The J segment lost 7 bases and the V segment lost 5 bases, leaving 11 bases of the junction unmatched. The CDR3 has 15 residues. Germline V lookup: CDR1 SGHVS, CDR2 FNYEAQ. The CDR3 coding sequence is TGTGCCAGCAGCGGGGGGACAGGGGCCCCCTGGGAGCAGTACTTC. It yields the protein CASSGGTGAPWEQYF.

Turning to this clonotype: One base away lies a much larger clone, so this may be a sequencing read error. V is TRBV24-1 and J is TRBJ2-1; 13 bases line up with TRBD2. V was pared by 2 bases and J by 6 bases, with 3 bases of the junction left unmatched. In germline, CDR1 is KGHDR, CDR2 SFDVKD. This CDR3 has 16 residues. The CDR3 sequence: CATSDWRTSGSNEQFF. In DNA, the CDR3 is TGTGCCACCAGTGATTGGAGGACTAGCGGGAGCAATGAGCAGTTCTTC.

In this sample, this clonotype turned up a few times. This chain links TRBV24-1 with TRBJ2-5, with 7 bases aligning to TRBD2. The CDR3 runs 15 residues. The V gene end was trimmed by 3 bases and the J gene end by 4 bases; junction bases not matched to a gene: 7. Germline V gives CDR1 KGHDR, CDR2 SFDVKD. DNA for the CDR3: TGTGCCACCAGTGATCCAGACCCGGGGGGAGAGACCCAGTACTTC. It specifies CATSDPDPGGETQYF.

This clonotype was seen repeatedly, ten times or more. This sequence joins TRBV7-9 and TRBJ2-6; D may be TRBD1 or TRBD2 (5 bases each). Between the trimmed V and J ends, which lost 3 bases and 9 bases, there was a span of 12 bases. Per germline, CDR1 SEHNR and CDR2 FQNEAQ (reference sequence). The CDR3 length is 14 residues. CDR3: CASSFLRDLNVLTF. In nucleotides, the CDR3 is TGTGCCAGCAGCTTCCTCCGGGACCTCAACGTCCTGACTTTC.

This clonotype was recorded a few times. The chain links TRBV12-3 or TRBV12-4 to TRBJ1-4; D gene unclear. V dropped 7 bases and J dropped 8 bases, with 8 bases sitting between them. The CDR3 loop spans 11 amino acids. CDR3 in amino acids: CASTRREKLFF. CDR3 in DNA: TGTGCCAGCACCCGCCGGGAAAAACTGTTTTTT.

The chain recombines TRBV18 with TRBJ1-4, with 8 bases matching TRBD1. Trimming cost V 0 bases and J 8 bases; bases outside gene matches: 5. The CDR3 runs to 15 residues. Looked up from germline, CDR1 is KGHSH and CDR2 is LQKENI. Written as DNA, the CDR3 is TGTGCCAGCTCACCACCAGGACAGGGTGGAGAAAAACTGTTTTTT. Protein sequence: CASSPPGQGGEKLFF.

This clonotype has ten or more counts. The V and J genes are TRBV12-3 or TRBV12-4 and TRBJ1-2; TRBD1 matches 7 bases. V lost 3 bases, J lost 2 bases, and 9 bases stayed unmatched. The CDR3 consists of 16 residues. The CDR3 loop reads CASSFNVAGGNYGYTF. The CDR3 DNA sequence: TGTGCCAGCAGTTTCAATGTGGCAGGGGGAAACTATGGCTACACCTTC.

The V and J genes are TRBV18 and TRBJ2-4; 7 nucleotides align to TRBD1. The junction had 7 bases not matched to a gene; V was cut back by 4 bases and J by 7 bases. CDR1 and CDR2 (germline): KGHSH, LQKENI. This CDR3 has 14 residues. CDR3: CASSQGAGVNIQYF. CDR3 nucleotide sequence: TGTGCCAGCTCACAGGGGGCAGGAGTGAACATTCAGTACTTC.

About this clonotype itself: This could be a read error, since a much larger clone is one nucleotide away. The chain links TRBV11-1 to TRBJ2-7; D is uncertain. This CDR3 is built from 15 residues. The germline CDR1 and CDR2 sequences are SGHAT and FQDESV (reference sequence). This CDR3 is CASTLTAASSYVQYF. The CDR3 nucleotides are TGTGCCAGCACCCTTACAGCTGCCAGCTCCTACGTGCAGTACTTC.

There are many counts of this clonotype. V and J are TRBV6-6 and TRBJ2-1; 9 bases are a match to TRBD2. From germline, CDR1 is MNHNY and CDR2 SVGAGI (reference sequence). V gave up 0 bases and J gave up 9 bases; unmatched junction bases: 6. The CDR3 has 15 residues. CDR3 in amino acids: CASSYSAGGRGEQFF. The CDR3 DNA is TGTGCCAGCAGTTACTCCGCGGGAGGGCGGGGTGAGCAGTTCTTC.

CDR3 in DNA: TGCAGTGCTAGGTCGGACAGGGGGCGGCATGGCTACACCTTC. Its translation: CSARSDRGRHGYTF. The chain joins TRBV20-1 to TRBJ1-2; TRBD1 aligns across 11 bases. The V gene's germline CDR1 is DFQATT and CDR2 SNEGSKA (reference sequence). The V and J ends lost 3 bases and 6 bases, in that order; junction bases with no gene match: 6. The CDR3 spans 14 residues.

Only one count was recorded for this clonotype. This may stem from a read error, because a much larger clone lies one nucleotide away. The V call is TRBV20-1, the J call TRBJ2-7; the D call may be TRBD1 or TRBD2 (6 bases each). TRBJ2-1 explains the end of the DNA better; the J call may be wrong. There are 13 residues in the CDR3. In germline, CDR1 is DFQATT, CDR2 SNEGSKA (reference sequence). CDR3 sequence: CSANKQGGYEQFF. The CDR3 bases are TGCAGTGCTAACAAACAGGGAGGCTACGAGCAGTTCTTC.

The chain couples TRBV9 to TRBJ1-6; the D is unclear. Trimming pared 0 bases from V and 9 bases from J, leaving 13 bases between. CDR1 and CDR2 from the germline V gene are SGDLS and YYNGEE. The CDR3 is 15 amino acids. The DNA of the CDR3 is TGTGCCAGCAGCGTAGGGAGTCTGGGGATTTCACCCCTCCACTTT. It codes for CASSVGSLGISPLHF.

Only a few counts were recorded for this clonotype. The chain joins TRBV18 to TRBJ2-3, with TRBD2 identical over 12 bases. This CDR3 comprises 17 residues. Germline trimming cut 3 bases from V and 2 bases from J; bases unmatched to any gene: 6. Germline CDR1 KGHSH, CDR2 LQKENI. The CDR3 protein is CASSPILAGGFTDTQYF. In DNA form, the CDR3 reads TGTGCCAGCTCACCTATACTAGCGGGAGGATTCACAGATACGCAGTATTTT.

A remark on this clonotype: A read error may produce the germline difference seen at one junction end. The genes are TRBV9 and TRBJ2-2; a weak D match, TRBD2 (5 bases). CDR3 length equals 16 residues. The germline V gene has CDR1 SGDLS and CDR2 YYNGEE. The CDR3 coding sequence is TGTGCCAGCAGCTCCGCTAAAAGGGATACGTCCGGGGATCTGTTTTTT. As protein: CASSSAKRDTSGDLFF.

This clonotype was seen at least ten times. This chain connects TRBV3-1 to TRBJ1-4, with D possibly being TRBD1 (5 bases). The germline gives CDR1 LGHDT, CDR2 YNNKEL (reference sequence). Trimming stripped 1 base from V and 8 bases from J, with 20 bases between. The CDR3 is 17 residues long. The CDR3 region has the DNA TGTGCCAGCAGCCAAGGCCCGCCGGGGCCCATAGCGGAAAAACTGTTTTTT. This encodes CASSQGPPGPIAEKLFF.

This clonotype was detected many times. The V call is TRBV14, the J call TRBJ1-1; no clear D gene. Per the germline V gene, CDR1 is SGHDN and CDR2 is FVKESK. The CDR3 sequence is 14 residues long. The ends were cut back, 4 bases at V and 1 base at J, with 10 bases in the middle. Written as DNA, the CDR3 is TGTGCCAGCAGCCGCCTGGAGGCGAACACTGAAGCTTTCTTT. It translates to CASSRLEANTEAFF.

This clonotype has a count of ten or more. The V call is TRBV29-1, the J call TRBJ1-2; 10 bases are a match to TRBD1. Germline assignment: CDR1 SQVTM and CDR2 ANQGSEA. After removal of 7 bases from V and 3 bases from J, the junction contained 11 bases not matched to a gene. The CDR3 has 15 amino acids. Here the CDR3 reads CSGNQGQGKDYGYTF. For the CDR3, the DNA is TGCAGCGGGAACCAGGGACAGGGGAAGGACTATGGCTACACCTTC.

This clonotype turned up a few times. This chain connects TRBV29-1 to TRBJ1-1; no reliable D call. CDR1 is SQVTM and CDR2 is ANQGSEA in the germline V gene. The CDR3 loop spans 18 amino acids. V dropped 1 base and J dropped 0 bases, with 21 bases sitting between them. The CDR3 DNA sequence: TGCAGCGTTGAAGGGTTGCAGGACCTAAAGGGCATGAACACTGAAGCTTTCTTT. Protein product: CSVEGLQDLKGMNTEAFF.

This clonotype was seen ten or more times. The V and J genes are TRBV12-5 and TRBJ2-7; 7 bases agree with TRBD1. CDR3 length: 14 residues. Trimming took 3 bases from V and 7 from J; bases not matched to a gene: 9. Germline CDR1 is LGHNT and CDR2 is FRNRAP. The CDR3 region has the DNA TGTGCTAGTGGTTTAGGGACAGACCCTTGGGAGCAGTACTTC. Protein product: CASGLGTDPWEQYF.

This clonotype showed up many times. The chain uses TRBV27 and TRBJ1-4; D uncertain. With 1 base removed from V and 0 bases from J, the gap between germline ends came to 9 bases. The CDR3 runs 16 residues. Germline CDR1 reads MNHEY; CDR2 reads SMNVEV (reference sequence). The CDR3 region is CASSLFQASTNEKLFF. The CDR3 bases are TGTGCCAGCAGTTTATTTCAGGCGTCAACTAATGAAAAACTGTTTTTT.

This clonotype was seen more than once but under ten times. The V gene is TRBV9, the J gene TRBJ2-2; possible D gene TRBD2, 6 bases. Germline V CDR1 and CDR2: SGDLS, YYNGEE. Trimming left V 5 bases short and J 8 bases short, with 13 bases between. The CDR3 length is 13 residues. The CDR3 loop is CASRGGAAGELFF. CDR3 DNA sequence: TGTGCCAGCAGGGGCGGGGCGGCGGGGGAGCTGTTTTTT.

At least ten counts were recorded for this clonotype. The rearrangement links TRBV10-3 to TRBJ1-1; possibly TRBD1 for D (6 bases). Per germline, CDR1 ENHRY and CDR2 SYGVKD. With 6 bases removed from V and 0 bases from J, the gap between germline ends came to 20 bases. This CDR3 is built from 17 residues. The DNA for the CDR3 is TGTGCCATCAGGCAATGGACAGCCTCGAACCTGAACACTGAAGCTTTCTTT. Its translation: CAIRQWTASNLNTEAFF.

The chain carries TRBV9 and TRBJ2-1; the match to TRBD1 covers 7 bases. Germline V gene lookup returns CDR1 SGDLS and CDR2 YYNGEE. CDR3 length: 18 residues. Germline trimming cut 5 bases from V and 2 bases from J; bases unmatched to any gene: 16. As DNA, the CDR3 is TGTGCCAGCAGTGGGGTAGGGGGCGGAGTCGGCCCCTACAATGAGCAGTTCTTC. Encoded protein: CASSGVGGGVGPYNEQFF.

This clonotype came up many times. The chain is built from TRBV29-1 and TRBJ2-7; TRBD2 aligns across 13 bases. This CDR3 region has 18 residues. The germline V gene encodes CDR1 SQVTM and CDR2 ANQGSEA. The junction had 10 bases not matched to a gene; V was cut back by 1 base and J by 1 base. The CDR3 is CSVEGGTSGARPSYEQYF. In DNA form, the CDR3 reads TGCAGCGTTGAAGGCGGGACTAGCGGGGCCCGTCCTTCCTACGAGCAGTACTTC.

This clonotype was seen many times. The chain couples TRBV4-1 to TRBJ1-5, with D maybe TRBD1 (5 bases). Germline V gene lookup returns CDR1 MGHRA and CDR2 YSYEKL. The CDR3 has 14 residues. With 4 bases removed from V and 3 bases from J, the gap between germline ends came to 10 bases. The CDR3 DNA sequence: TGCGCCAGCAGCCCAGGGACCAACAATCAGCCCCAGCATTTT. Its translation is CASSPGTNNQPQHF.

This clonotype was recorded at least ten times. The J gene is TRBJ2-7, the V gene TRBV11-2; 8 bases map to TRBD1. The germline V gene encodes CDR1 SGHAT and CDR2 FQNNGV. Germline trimming cut 6 bases from V and 9 bases from J; bases unmatched to any gene: 7. The CDR3 is 12 amino acids. CDR3 in amino acids: CASSQGQGLQYF. In nucleotides, the CDR3 is TGTGCCAGCAGTCAAGGACAGGGACTGCAGTACTTC.